Presented here are 27 T cell receptor beta chains from one specimen sequenced in a study of radiotherapy plus CTLA-4 blockade in lung cancer. This table comes from immunoSEQ multiplex PCR, and its TCRdb copy is limited to in-frame clones, with some not included. The profile shows about 49,000 clones, about 88% of them singletons. The sample here was peripheral blood, taken from a patient treated with radiotherapy plus ipilimumab. These receptors were taken from a human donor with non-small cell lung cancer whose response to radiotherapy plus ipilimumab could not be evaluated.

Details on this clone: One end of the junction varies from germline; a read error may be responsible. The rearrangement uses TRBV5-6 and TRBJ2-7; TRBD1 agrees at 8 bases. CDR1 and CDR2 from the germline V gene are SGHDT and YYEEEE. This CDR3 is built from 19 residues. The CDR3 bases are TGTGCCAGCAGTTTGGGACTTTACCGACAGGGGCCGACCTCCTACGAGCAGTACTTC. Translation: CASSLGLYRQGPTSYEQYF. The full variable domain, completed using reference TRBV5-6 and TRBJ2-7, is DAGVTQSPTHLIKTRGQQVTLRCSPKSGHDTVSWYQQALGQGPQFIFQYYEEEERQRGNFPDRFSGHQFPNYSSELNVNALLLGDSALYLCASSLGLYRQGPTSYEQYFGPGTRLTVT.

J is TRBJ2-7 and V is TRBV5-1; D unresolved. Germline V CDR1 and CDR2: SGHRS, YFSETQ. The CDR3 is 14 amino acids. Trimming took off 0 bases at V and 1 base at J, with 8 bases between the two ends. The CDR3 sequence is CASSLGHLSYEQYF. The CDR3 region has the DNA TGCGCCAGCAGCTTGGGACACCTATCCTACGAGCAGTACTTC.

The V and J genes are TRBV15 and TRBJ2-3; possible D gene TRBD2, 5 bases. CDR1 is LNHNV and CDR2 is YYDKDF in the germline V gene (reference sequence). V lost 5 bases, J lost 0 bases, and 12 bases lay in between. This CDR3 has 15 residues. The CDR3 bases are TGTGCCACCAGCCCCGGAGGTGCTAGCACAGATACGCAGTATTTT. Its protein is CATSPGGASTDTQYF.

V and J are TRBV7-9 and TRBJ2-7, with TRBD1 matching 7 bases. V lost 4 bases, J lost 5 bases, and 2 bases stayed unmatched. Germline V gene data show CDR1 as SEHNR and CDR2 as FQNEAQ (reference sequence). This CDR3 has 12 amino acids. CDR3 amino acids: CASSSTGDEQYF. In DNA form, the CDR3 reads TGTGCCAGCAGCTCCACAGGGGACGAGCAGTACTTC. Variable domain in full (rest from reference TRBV7-9 and TRBJ2-7): DTGVSQNPRHKITKRGQNVTFRCDPISEHNRLYWYRQTLGQGPEFLTYFQNEAQLEKSRLLSDRFSAERPKGSFSTLEIQRTEQGDSAMYLCASSSTGDEQYFGPGTRLTVT.

The V call is TRBV20-1, the J call TRBJ2-5; D possibly corresponds to TRBD2 (5 bases). CDR1 is DFQATT and CDR2 is SNEGSKA in the germline V gene (reference sequence). This CDR3 has 11 amino acids. The CDR3: CSQPSRETQYF. The DNA of the CDR3 is TGCAGCCAACCTAGCCGAGAGACCCAGTACTTC.

This clone was observed once. The rearrangement joins TRBV6-1 to TRBJ2-3; a weak D match, TRBD2 (6 bases). CDR1 and CDR2 (germline): MNHNS, SASEGT. This CDR3 is built from 14 residues. Trimming pared 6 bases from V and 4 bases from J, leaving 14 bases between. The CDR3 spells CASSPRGLADTQYF. CDR3 sequence (DNA): TGTGCCAGCAGCCCCCGGGGGTTGGCAGATACGCAGTATTTT.

This chain connects TRBV29-1 to TRBJ2-1; D gene uncertain. Trimming removed 5 bases at V and 0 bases at J, with 5 bases between. The CDR3 is 12 amino acids. Germline assignment: CDR1 SQVTM and CDR2 ANQGSEA. CDR3 coding DNA: TGCAGCGTTTGGCTCTCCTACAATGAGCAGTTCTTC. Amino acid sequence: CSVWLSYNEQFF.

CDR3 sequence (DNA): TGTGCCAGCAGCTACAGGGGGTTAAGCAATCAGCCCCAGCATTTT. It codes for CASSYRGLSNQPQHF. The chain carries TRBV2 and TRBJ1-5; 8 nucleotides agree with TRBD1. Germline V lookup: CDR1 SNHLY, CDR2 FYNNEI. CDR3 length: 15 residues. V was pared by 6 bases and J by 1 base, with 5 bases of the junction left unmatched. Variable domain in full (rest from reference TRBV2 and TRBJ1-5): EPEVTQTPSHQVTQMGQEVILRCVPISNHLYFYWYRQILGQKVEFLVSFYNNEISEKSEIFDDQFSVERPDGSNFTLKIRSTKLEDSAMYFCASSYRGLSNQPQHFGDGTRLSIL.

The V call is TRBV5-1, the J call TRBJ1-1; D possibly corresponds to TRBD1 (5 bases). Germline V gene sequence: CDR1 SGHRS, CDR2 YFSETQ. Trimming stripped 2 bases from V and 1 base from J, with 9 bases between. CDR3 length equals 14 residues. The DNA for the CDR3 is TGCGCCAGCAGCTTACGACAGAAGAACACTGAAGCTTTCTTT. Residues: CASSLRQKNTEAFF.

This clone turned up a few times. The chain couples TRBV5-4 to TRBJ1-2; TRBD1 aligns across 8 bases. The V gene's germline CDR1 is SGHNT and CDR2 YYREEE (reference sequence). J was trimmed by 2 bases and V by 0 bases; bases with no gene match: 3. The CDR3 totals 15 residues. This CDR3 reads CASSLARGRNYGYTF. The DNA of the CDR3 is TGTGCCAGCAGCTTGGCCAGGGGGCGAAACTATGGCTACACCTTC.

The chain joins TRBV7-2 to TRBJ1-5, with D possibly matching TRBD1 (5 bases). The V gene's germline CDR1 is SGHTA and CDR2 FQGNSA. The CDR3 is 15 amino acids. The ends were cut back, 1 base at V and 2 bases at J, with 9 bases in the middle. The CDR3 DNA sequence: TGTGCCAGCAGCTTAGACAGGTCGGGCAATCAGCCCCAGCATTTT. Protein sequence: CASSLDRSGNQPQHF.

CDR3 protein: CASSEERGGGANVLTF. The CDR3 DNA follows: TGTGCCAGCAGTGAGGAGCGGGGAGGTGGGGCCAACGTCCTGACTTTC. The chain employs TRBV2 and TRBJ2-6; 7 bases are shared with TRBD2. J gave up 3 bases and V 3 bases, and 5 bases lay outside the gene matches. Germline V CDR1 and CDR2: SNHLY, FYNNEI. The CDR3 consists of 16 residues.

The chain has TRBV9 and TRBJ2-3; D might be TRBD2 (6 bases). There are 16 residues in the CDR3. V gave up 0 bases and J gave up 1 base, with 12 bases separating them. Germline CDR1 reads SGDLS; CDR2 reads YYNGEE. CDR3 coding DNA: TGTGCCAGCAGCGTAGGGCACGGAGGGGGCACAGATACGCAGTATTTT. Residues: CASSVGHGGGTDTQYF. The variable domain in full, completed from reference TRBV9 and TRBJ2-3, reads DSGVTQTPKHLITATGQRVTLRCSPRSGDLSVYWYQQSLDQGLQFLIQYYNGEERAKGNILERFSAQQFPDLHSELNLSSLELGDSALYFCASSVGHGGGTDTQYFGPGTRLTVL.

This chain links TRBV11-2 with TRBJ2-3; D is unresolved. CDR3 size: 17 residues. V was cut by 1 base and J by 1 base, with 15 bases left in between. Germline V gives CDR1 SGHAT, CDR2 FQNNGV. CDR3 coding DNA: TGTGCCAGCAGCTTAGGATGGCAGGCAAAACGCACAGATACGCAGTATTTT. Protein product: CASSLGWQAKRTDTQYF.

CDR3 DNA: TGTGCCAGCAGTGCCCCGGACTATTACAATGAGCAGTTCTTC. It yields the protein CASSAPDYYNEQFF. The V gene is TRBV25-1, the J gene TRBJ2-1; the D gene is possibly TRBD2 (6 bases). This CDR3 has 14 residues. Deletions cut 4 bases from V and 4 bases from J, with 11 bases between. CDR1 and CDR2 (germline): MGHDK, SYGVNS.

About this clone itself: This is likely a read error, given that the CDR3 carries no conserved phenylalanine or tryptophan at its end. The chain recombines TRBV7-2 with TRBJ1-6; tentatively, D is TRBD1 (6 bases). The CDR3 runs 16 residues. Germline V gene data show CDR1 as SGHTA and CDR2 as FQGNSA. Trimming took 1 base from V and 8 from J, leaving 15 bases between them. This CDR3 is CASSLVAGVGDSPLHL. CDR3 sequence (DNA): TGTGCCAGCAGCTTAGTCGCAGGGGTTGGGGATTCACCCCTCCACCTT.

The chain recombines TRBV19 with TRBJ2-7, with D maybe TRBD2 (7 bases). Trimming left V 2 bases short and J 4 bases short, with 15 bases between. Looked up from germline, CDR1 is LNHDA and CDR2 is SQIVND (reference sequence). The CDR3 contains 15 residues. The CDR3 sequence: CASSISGGRKYEQYF. DNA of the CDR3: TGTGCCAGTAGTATATCGGGGGGCAGGAAGTACGAGCAGTACTTC.

The chain uses TRBV5-6 and TRBJ2-6; weak D call: TRBD1 (6 bases). Germline CDR1 SGHDT, CDR2 YYEEEE. V was shortened by 2 bases and J by 4 bases, with 10 bases between the two germline ends. The CDR3 runs 15 residues. The CDR3 sequence: CASSLQGWGANVLTF. The CDR3 nucleotides are TGTGCCAGCAGCTTACAGGGCTGGGGGGCCAACGTCCTGACTTTC.

This chain joins TRBV20-1 and TRBJ2-3; D gene unclear. Germline V gene sequence: CDR1 DFQATT, CDR2 SNEGSKA (reference sequence). The CDR3 loop spans 11 amino acids. CDR3 nucleotide sequence: TGCAGCGCCACTGTCACAGATACGCAGTATTTT. It translates to CSATVTDTQYF.

The V and J genes are TRBV10-3 and TRBJ2-7, with 9 bases lining up with TRBD2. V shed 6 bases, J shed 4 bases, and the junction held 19 bases outside the gene matches. This CDR3 has 18 amino acids. CDR1 and CDR2 (germline): ENHRY, SYGVKD. CDR3 region: CAIRPGTARGGGLYEQYF. DNA for the CDR3: TGTGCCATCAGACCGGGCACGGCGCGGGGGGGCGGGTTGTACGAGCAGTACTTC.

The chain employs TRBV28 and TRBJ1-2, with a weak D call TRBD1 (6 bases). CDR1 is MDHEN and CDR2 is SYDVKM in the germline V gene. Trimming took off 2 bases at V and 8 bases at J, with 12 bases between the two ends. The CDR3 is 13 amino acids. This CDR3 is CASSLEGHRGYTF. The CDR3 DNA reads TGTGCCAGCAGTTTAGAGGGACACCGGGGCTACACCTTC.

The rearrangement links TRBV6-1 to TRBJ2-7; no firm D call. CDR1 is MNHNS and CDR2 is SASEGT in the germline V gene. Trimming cost V 0 bases and J 3 bases, with 12 bases left between them. The CDR3 is made up of 15 amino acids. The CDR3 DNA follows: TGTGCCAGCAGTGAAGCCGGGTTTACGGGCTACGAGCAGTACTTC. It is translated as CASSEAGFTGYEQYF.

This clone is a singleton in its sample. The J gene is TRBJ2-5, the V gene TRBV7-8; 10 bases are a match to TRBD1. The CDR3 runs 14 residues. The germline V gene encodes CDR1 SGHVS and CDR2 FQNEAQ. The V gene end was trimmed by 5 bases and the J gene end by 4 bases; junction bases not matched to a gene: 4. CDR3 sequence reads: CASSPDRGRETQYF. CDR3 bases: TGTGCCAGCAGCCCCGACAGGGGGCGAGAGACCCAGTACTTC. The full variable domain, completed using reference TRBV7-8 and TRBJ2-5, is GAGVSQSPRYKVAKRGQDVALRCDPISGHVSLFWYQQALGQGPEFLTYFQNEAQLDKSGLPSDRFFAERPEGSVSTLKIQRTQQEDSAVYLCASSPDRGRETQYFGPGTRLLVL.

The chain couples TRBV27 to TRBJ2-3, with D possibly TRBD2 on 6 matching bases. CDR3 length: 17 amino acids. V gave up 6 bases and J gave up 1 base, with 20 bases separating them. Germline V gene sequence: CDR1 MNHEY, CDR2 SMNVEV (reference sequence). The CDR3 is CASRSHERDLGTDTQYF. The DNA for the CDR3 is TGTGCCAGCAGATCCCACGAACGGGACTTAGGCACAGATACGCAGTATTTT.

The V gene is TRBV30, the J gene TRBJ1-2; no reliable D call. The CDR3 totals 13 residues. V was clipped by 3 bases and J by 8 bases, with 16 bases between them. CDR1 and CDR2 from the germline V gene are GTSNPN and SVGIG (reference sequence). The DNA for the CDR3 is TGTGCCTGGAGCGCTCGAGGGCGCCCCGGCTACACCTTC. This codes for CAWSARGRPGYTF.

This chain connects TRBV18 to TRBJ1-3; no definite D call. V was shortened by 3 bases and J by 1 base, with 10 bases between the two germline ends. Germline V lookup: CDR1 KGHSH, CDR2 LQKENI. The CDR3 contains 15 residues. The CDR3 nucleotides are TGTGCCAGCTCACCCGTTCTTCTATCTGGAAACACCATATATTTT. It yields the protein CASSPVLLSGNTIYF.

The chain combines TRBV14 with TRBJ2-1; 7 bases match TRBD1. The CDR3 length is 17 residues. V trimming: 4 bases; J trimming: 9 bases; junction bases outside the gene matches: 18. Per germline, CDR1 SGHDN and CDR2 FVKESK. In DNA form, the CDR3 reads TGTGCCAGCAGCCCCCCGGGACAGATAAGTGGTCTTGCTGAGCAGTTCTTC. Amino acid sequence: CASSPPGQISGLAEQFF. Full variable domain (outside the CDR3, taken from reference TRBV14 and TRBJ2-1): EAGVTQFPSHSVIEKGQTVTLRCDPISGHDNLYWYRRVMGKEIKFLLHFVKESKQDESGMPNNRFLAERTGGTYSTLKVQPAELEDSGVYFCASSPPGQISGLAEQFFGPGTRLTVL.